This record covers a single T cell receptor (beta chain). The CDR3 sequence is 18 residues long. Germline V gene sequence: CDR1 SQVTM, CDR2 ANQGSEA. The trim removed 5 bases at V and 6 bases at J, leaving 12 bases unmatched. The sample is drawn from a study of blood T cells in healthy people across ages. Combining a sample-barcoded 5' primer with a J-beta primer mix, a second PCR ran for about 7 to 11 cycles. Every cDNA was tagged by a template-switch adaptor with 12 random nucleotides. TCRdb ran MiXCR on the 5' RACE reads and lists one entry per CDR3 protein. The table records around 1,700,000 distinct CDR3 sequences, roughly 28% of them present only once.

J is TRBJ2-2 and V is TRBV29-1; 16 bases match TRBD2. The sequencing sample was made of blood. The clonotype originates from a woman in her twenties or thirties in good health. CDR3 sequence: CSVSAPGLAGGSAGELFF. As DNA, the CDR3 is TGCAGCGTTTCAGCCCCGGGACTAGCGGGAGGGTCAGCCGGGGAGCTGTTTTTT.